This T cell receptor (beta chain) was obtained from a study of blood T cells in healthy people across ages. Study findings and constraints: With donor CMV status unknown, expanded clonotype changes were possibly confounded.

Next came a second PCR, run for roughly 6 to 11 cycles, which used a sample-barcoded 5' primer along with a J-beta primer mix. One entry per CDR3 protein, called by TCRdb with MiXCR from the 5' RACE reads. The sample shows around 900,000 distinct CDR3 sequences, roughly half of them seen only once. Of note for this clonotype: The antigen is unknown.

This CDR3 has 15 amino acids. Trimming took off 6 bases at V and 7 bases at J, with 19 bases between the two ends. CDR1 and CDR2 from the germline V gene are MNHNY and SVGAGI (reference sequence). The V call is TRBV6-6, the J call TRBJ2-1; no reliable D call. The sequence derives from a woman aged 60-75 years in good health. Sequencing input: blood. The CDR3 reads CASRYLSGIGNEQFF. CDR3 DNA: TGTGCCAGCAGGTATCTCTCTGGGATAGGTAATGAGCAGTTCTTC.